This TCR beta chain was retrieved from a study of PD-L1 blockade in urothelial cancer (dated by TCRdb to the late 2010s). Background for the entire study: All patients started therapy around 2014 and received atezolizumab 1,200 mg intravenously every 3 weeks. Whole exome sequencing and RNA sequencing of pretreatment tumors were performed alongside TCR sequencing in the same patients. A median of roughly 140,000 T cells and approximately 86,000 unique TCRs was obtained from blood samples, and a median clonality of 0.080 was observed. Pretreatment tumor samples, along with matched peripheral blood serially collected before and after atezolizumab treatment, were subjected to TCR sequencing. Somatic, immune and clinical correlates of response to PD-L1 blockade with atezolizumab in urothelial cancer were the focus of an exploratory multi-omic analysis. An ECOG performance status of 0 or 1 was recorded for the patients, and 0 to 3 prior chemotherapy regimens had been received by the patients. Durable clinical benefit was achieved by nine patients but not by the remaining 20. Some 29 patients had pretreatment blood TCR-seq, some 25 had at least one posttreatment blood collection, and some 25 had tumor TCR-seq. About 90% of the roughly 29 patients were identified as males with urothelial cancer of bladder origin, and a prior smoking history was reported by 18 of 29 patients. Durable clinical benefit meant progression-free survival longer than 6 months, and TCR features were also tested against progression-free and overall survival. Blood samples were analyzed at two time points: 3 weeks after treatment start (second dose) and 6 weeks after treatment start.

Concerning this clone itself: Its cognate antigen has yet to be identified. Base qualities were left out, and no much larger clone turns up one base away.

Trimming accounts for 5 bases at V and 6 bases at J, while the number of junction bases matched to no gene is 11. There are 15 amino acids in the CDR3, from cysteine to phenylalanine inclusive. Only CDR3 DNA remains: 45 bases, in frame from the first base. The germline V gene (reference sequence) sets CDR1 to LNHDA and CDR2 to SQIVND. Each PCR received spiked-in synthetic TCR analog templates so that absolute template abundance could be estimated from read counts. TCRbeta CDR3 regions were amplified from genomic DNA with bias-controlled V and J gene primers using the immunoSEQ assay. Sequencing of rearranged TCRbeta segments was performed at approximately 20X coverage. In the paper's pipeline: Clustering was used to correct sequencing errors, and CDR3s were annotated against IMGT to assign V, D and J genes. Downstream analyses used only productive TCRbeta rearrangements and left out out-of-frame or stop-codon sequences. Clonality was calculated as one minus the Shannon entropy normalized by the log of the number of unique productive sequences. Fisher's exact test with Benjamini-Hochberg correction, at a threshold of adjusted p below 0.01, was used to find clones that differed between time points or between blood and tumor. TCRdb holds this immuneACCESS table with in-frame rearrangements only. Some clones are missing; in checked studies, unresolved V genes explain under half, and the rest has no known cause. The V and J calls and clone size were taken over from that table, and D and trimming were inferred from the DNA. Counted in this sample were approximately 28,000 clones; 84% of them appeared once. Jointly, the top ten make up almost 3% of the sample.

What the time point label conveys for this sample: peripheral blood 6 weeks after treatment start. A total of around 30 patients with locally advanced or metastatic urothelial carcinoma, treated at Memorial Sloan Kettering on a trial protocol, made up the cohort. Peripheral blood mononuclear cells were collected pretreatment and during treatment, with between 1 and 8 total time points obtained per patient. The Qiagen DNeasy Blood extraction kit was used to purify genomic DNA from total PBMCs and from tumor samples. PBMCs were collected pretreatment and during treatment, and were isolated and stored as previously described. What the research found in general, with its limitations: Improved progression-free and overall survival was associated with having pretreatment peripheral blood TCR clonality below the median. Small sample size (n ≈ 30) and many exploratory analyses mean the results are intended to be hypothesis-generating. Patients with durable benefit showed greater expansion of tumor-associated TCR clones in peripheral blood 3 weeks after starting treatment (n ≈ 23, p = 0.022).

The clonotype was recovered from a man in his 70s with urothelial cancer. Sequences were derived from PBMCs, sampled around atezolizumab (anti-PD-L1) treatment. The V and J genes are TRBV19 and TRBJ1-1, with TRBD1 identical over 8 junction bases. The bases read TGTGCCAGTAGTCCCGGGACAGGTCTTTTTCCTGAAGCTTTCTTT. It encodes CASSPGTGLFPEAFF.